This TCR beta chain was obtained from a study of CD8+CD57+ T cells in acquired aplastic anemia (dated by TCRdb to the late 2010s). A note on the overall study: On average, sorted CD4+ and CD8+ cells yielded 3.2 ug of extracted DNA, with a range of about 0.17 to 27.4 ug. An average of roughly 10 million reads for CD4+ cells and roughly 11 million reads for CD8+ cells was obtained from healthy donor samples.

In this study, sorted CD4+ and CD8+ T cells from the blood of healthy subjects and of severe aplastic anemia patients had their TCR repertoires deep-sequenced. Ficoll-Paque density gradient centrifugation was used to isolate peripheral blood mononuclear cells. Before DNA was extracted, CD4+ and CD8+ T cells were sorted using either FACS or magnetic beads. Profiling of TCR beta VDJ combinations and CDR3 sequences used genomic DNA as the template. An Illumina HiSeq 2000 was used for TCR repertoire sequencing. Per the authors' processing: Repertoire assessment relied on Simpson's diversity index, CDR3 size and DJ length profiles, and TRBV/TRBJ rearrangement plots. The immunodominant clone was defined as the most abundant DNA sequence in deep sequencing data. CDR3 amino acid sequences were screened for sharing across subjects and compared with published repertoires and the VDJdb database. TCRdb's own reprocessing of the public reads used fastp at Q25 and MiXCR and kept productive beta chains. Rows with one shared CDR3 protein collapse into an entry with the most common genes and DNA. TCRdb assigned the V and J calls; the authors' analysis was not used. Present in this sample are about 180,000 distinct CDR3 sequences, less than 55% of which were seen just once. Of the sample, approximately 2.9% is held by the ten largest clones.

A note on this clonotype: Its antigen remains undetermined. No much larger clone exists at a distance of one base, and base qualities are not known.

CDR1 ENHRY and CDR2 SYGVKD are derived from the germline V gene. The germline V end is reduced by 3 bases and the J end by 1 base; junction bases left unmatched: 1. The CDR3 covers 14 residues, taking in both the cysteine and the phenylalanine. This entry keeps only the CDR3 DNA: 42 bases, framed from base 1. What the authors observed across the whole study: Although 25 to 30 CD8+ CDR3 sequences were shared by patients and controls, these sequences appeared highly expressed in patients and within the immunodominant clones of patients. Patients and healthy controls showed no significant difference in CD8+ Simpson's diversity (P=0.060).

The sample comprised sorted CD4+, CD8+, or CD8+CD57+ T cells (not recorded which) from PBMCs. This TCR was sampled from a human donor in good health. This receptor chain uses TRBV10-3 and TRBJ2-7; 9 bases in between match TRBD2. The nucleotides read TGTGCCATCAGTGACGCGGGAGGGTCCTACGAGCAGTACTTC. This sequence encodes CAISDAGGSYEQYF.